This TCR beta chain was documented in a study of T-cell memory formation after mild COVID-19. Study summary: The two donors had largely donor-specific TCR clusters. General study points: Contracting clones from day 15 to 85 had balanced CD4/CD8; later expanders favoured CD4+. Contracting CD8+ clones were enriched in EMRA, CD4+ mainly in CM and EM.

TCRdb re-called the 5' RACE reads with MiXCR, one entry per CDR3 protein. The table has about 260,000 distinct CDR3 sequences, 16% seen once. In regard to this clonotype: Its antigen is currently unknown.

This CDR3 is built from 11 residues. Germline V gives CDR1 KGHSH, CDR2 LQKENI. Input material: PBMCs or a T cell subset sorted from them (not recorded which). The rearrangement joins TRBV18 to TRBJ2-7, with D uncertain. With the DNA end fitting TRBJ2-1 better, the J assignment may be wrong. This TCR was sampled from a man aged 18 to 30 who had mild COVID-19 (a few samples of this study predate the infection). Cell type and time point are not known. The CDR3 DNA is TGTGCCAGCTCACCACTGAAAGGACAGTTCTTC. Translating gives CASSPLKGQFF.